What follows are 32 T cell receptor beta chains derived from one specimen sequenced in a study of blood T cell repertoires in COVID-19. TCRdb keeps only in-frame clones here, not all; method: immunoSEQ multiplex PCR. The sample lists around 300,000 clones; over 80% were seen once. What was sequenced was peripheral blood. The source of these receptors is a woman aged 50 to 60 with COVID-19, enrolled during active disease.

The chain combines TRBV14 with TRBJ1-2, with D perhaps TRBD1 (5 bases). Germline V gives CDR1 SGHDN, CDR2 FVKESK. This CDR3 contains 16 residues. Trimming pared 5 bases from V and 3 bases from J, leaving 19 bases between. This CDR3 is CASSRAGPRGDYGYTF. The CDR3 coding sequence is TGTGCCAGCAGCAGGGCAGGGCCTCGCGGAGACTATGGCTACACCTTC.

This CDR3 is CASSPPISTDTQYF. The CDR3 DNA is TGCGCCAGCAGCCCCCCCATTAGCACAGATACGCAGTATTTT. This sequence joins TRBV5-1 and TRBJ2-3; no clear D gene. The CDR3 has 14 residues. CDR1 SGHRS and CDR2 YFSETQ come from the germline V gene. V lost 4 bases and J 0 bases, leaving 9 bases between the germline ends.

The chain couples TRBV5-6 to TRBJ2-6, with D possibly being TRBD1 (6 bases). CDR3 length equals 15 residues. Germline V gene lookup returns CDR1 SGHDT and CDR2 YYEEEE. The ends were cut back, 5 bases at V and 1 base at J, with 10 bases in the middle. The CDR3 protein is CASSPTGSGANVLTF. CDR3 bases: TGTGCCAGCAGTCCAACAGGGTCTGGGGCCAACGTCCTGACTTTC.

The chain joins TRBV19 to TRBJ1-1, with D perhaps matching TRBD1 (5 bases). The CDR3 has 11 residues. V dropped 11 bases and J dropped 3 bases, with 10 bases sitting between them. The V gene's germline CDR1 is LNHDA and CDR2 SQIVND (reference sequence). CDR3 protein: CAAGPDTEAFF. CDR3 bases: TGTGCCGCGGGACCCGACACTGAAGCTTTCTTT.

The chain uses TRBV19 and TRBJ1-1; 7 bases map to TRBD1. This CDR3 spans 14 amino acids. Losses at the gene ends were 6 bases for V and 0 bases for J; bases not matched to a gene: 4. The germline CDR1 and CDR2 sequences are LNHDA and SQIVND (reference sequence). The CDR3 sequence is CASRGTDMNTEAFF. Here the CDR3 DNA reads TGTGCCAGTAGGGGGACAGACATGAACACTGAAGCTTTCTTT.

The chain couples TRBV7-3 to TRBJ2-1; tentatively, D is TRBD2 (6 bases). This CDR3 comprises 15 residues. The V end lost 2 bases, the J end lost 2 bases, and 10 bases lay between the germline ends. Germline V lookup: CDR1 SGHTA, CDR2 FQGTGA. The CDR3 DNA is TGTGCCAGCAGCTTACAGCGGGCAACCTACAATGAGCAGTTCTTC. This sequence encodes CASSLQRATYNEQFF. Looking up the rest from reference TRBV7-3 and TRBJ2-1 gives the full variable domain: GAGVSQTPSNKVTEKGKYVELRCDPISGHTALYWYRQSLGQGPEFLIYFQGTGAADDSGLPNDRFFAVRPEGSVSTLKIQRTERGDSAVYLCASSLQRATYNEQFFGPGTRLTVL.

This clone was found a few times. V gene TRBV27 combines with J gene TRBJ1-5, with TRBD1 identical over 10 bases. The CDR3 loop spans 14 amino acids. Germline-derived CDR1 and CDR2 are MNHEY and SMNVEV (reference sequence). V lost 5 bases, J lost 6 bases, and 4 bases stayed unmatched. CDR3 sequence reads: CASSTRTGGQPQHF. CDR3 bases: TGTGCCAGCAGTACACGGACAGGGGGTCAGCCCCAGCATTTT.

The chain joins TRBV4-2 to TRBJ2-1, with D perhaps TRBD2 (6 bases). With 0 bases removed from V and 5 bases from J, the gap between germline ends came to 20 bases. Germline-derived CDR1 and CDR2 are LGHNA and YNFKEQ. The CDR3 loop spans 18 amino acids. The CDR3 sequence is CASSQDGSGEDQNNEQFF. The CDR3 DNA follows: TGTGCCAGCAGCCAAGATGGATCGGGGGAGGACCAGAACAATGAGCAGTTCTTC.

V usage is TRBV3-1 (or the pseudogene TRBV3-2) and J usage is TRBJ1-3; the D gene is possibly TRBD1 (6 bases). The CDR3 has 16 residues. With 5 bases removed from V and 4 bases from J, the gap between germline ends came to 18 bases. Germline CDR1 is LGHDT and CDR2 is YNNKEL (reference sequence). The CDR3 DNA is TGTGCCAGCAGCTACCGGGACGTTGGGACAGGAAACACCATATATTTT. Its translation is CASSYRDVGTGNTIYF.

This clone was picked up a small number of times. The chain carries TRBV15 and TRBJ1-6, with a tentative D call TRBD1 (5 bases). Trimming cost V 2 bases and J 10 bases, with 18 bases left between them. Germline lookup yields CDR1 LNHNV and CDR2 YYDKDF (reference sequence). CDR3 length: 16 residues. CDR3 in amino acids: CATSRSAGNLDSPLHF. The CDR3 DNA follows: TGTGCCACCAGCAGAAGTGCAGGGAATCTGGACTCACCCCTCCACTTT. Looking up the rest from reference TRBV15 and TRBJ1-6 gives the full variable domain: DAMVIQNPRYQVTQFGKPVTLSCSQTLNHNVMYWYQQKSSQAPKLLFHYYDKDFNNEADTPDNFQSRRPNTSFCFLDIRSPGLGDTAMYLCATSRSAGNLDSPLHFGNGTRLTVT.

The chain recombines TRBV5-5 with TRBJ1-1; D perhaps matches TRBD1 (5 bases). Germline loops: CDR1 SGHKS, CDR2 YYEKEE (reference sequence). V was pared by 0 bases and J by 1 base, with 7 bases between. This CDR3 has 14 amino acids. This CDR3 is CASSLGGANTEAFF. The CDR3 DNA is TGTGCCAGCAGCTTGGGGGGCGCGAACACTGAAGCTTTCTTT.

The CDR3 is CASSLSLGGQAPYEQYF. The DNA for the CDR3 is TGTGCCAGCAGCTTAAGTTTGGGGGGACAGGCCCCCTACGAGCAGTACTTC. The chain carries TRBV7-6 and TRBJ2-7, with 8 bases matching TRBD1. This CDR3 region has 17 residues. Germline V lookup: CDR1 SGHVS, CDR2 FNYEAQ. Germline trimming cut 2 bases from V and 2 bases from J; bases unmatched to any gene: 11.

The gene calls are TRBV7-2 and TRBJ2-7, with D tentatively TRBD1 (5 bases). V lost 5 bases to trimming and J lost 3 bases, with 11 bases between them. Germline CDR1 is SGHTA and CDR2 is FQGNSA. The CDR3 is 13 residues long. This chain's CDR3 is CASSAVQGYEQYF. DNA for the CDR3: TGTGCCAGCAGCGCCGTCCAGGGCTACGAGCAGTACTTC.

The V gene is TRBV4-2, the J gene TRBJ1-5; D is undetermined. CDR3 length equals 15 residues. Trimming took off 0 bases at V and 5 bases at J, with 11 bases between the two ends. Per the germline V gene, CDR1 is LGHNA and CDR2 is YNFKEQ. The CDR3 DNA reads TGTGCCAGCAGCCAAGACGAGGGCTCGTATCAGCCCCAGCATTTT. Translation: CASSQDEGSYQPQHF.

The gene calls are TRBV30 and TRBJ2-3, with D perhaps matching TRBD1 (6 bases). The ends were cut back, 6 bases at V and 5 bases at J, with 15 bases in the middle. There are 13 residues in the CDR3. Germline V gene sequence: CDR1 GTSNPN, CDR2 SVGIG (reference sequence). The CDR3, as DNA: TGTGCCTGTATAGCGCAGGGGAGAGATACGCAGTATTTT. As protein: CACIAQGRDTQYF.

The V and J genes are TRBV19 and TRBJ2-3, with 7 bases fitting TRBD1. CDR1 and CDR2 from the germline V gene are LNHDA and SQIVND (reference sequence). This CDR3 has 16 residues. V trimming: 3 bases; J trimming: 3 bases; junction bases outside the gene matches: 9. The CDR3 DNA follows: TGTGCCAGTAGTATGGGTGACAGGGCTTGGACAGATACGCAGTATTTT. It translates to CASSMGDRAWTDTQYF.

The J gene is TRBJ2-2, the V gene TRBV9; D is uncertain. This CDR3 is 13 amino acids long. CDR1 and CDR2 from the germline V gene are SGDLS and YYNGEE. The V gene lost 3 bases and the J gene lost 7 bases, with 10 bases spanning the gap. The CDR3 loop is CASSANPGGELFF. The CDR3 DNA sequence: TGTGCCAGCAGCGCCAACCCGGGCGGGGAGCTGTTTTTT.

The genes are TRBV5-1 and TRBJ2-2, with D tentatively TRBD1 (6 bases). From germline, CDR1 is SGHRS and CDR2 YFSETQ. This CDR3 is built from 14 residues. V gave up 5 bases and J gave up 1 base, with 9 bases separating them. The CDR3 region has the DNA TGCGCCAGCAGGGGACATTGGAACACCGGGGAGCTGTTTTTT. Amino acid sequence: CASRGHWNTGELFF. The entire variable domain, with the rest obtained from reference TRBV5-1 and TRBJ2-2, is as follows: KAGVTQTPRYLIKTRGQQVTLSCSPISGHRSVSWYQQTPGQGLQFLFEYFSETQRNKGNFPGRFSGRQFSNSRSEMNVSTLELGDSALYLCASRGHWNTGELFFGEGSRLTVL.

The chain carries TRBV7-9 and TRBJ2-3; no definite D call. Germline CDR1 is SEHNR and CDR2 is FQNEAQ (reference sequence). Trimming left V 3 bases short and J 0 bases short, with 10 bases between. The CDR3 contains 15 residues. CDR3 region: CASSFLRPSTDTQYF. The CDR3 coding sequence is TGTGCCAGCAGCTTTCTCCGTCCTAGCACAGATACGCAGTATTTT.

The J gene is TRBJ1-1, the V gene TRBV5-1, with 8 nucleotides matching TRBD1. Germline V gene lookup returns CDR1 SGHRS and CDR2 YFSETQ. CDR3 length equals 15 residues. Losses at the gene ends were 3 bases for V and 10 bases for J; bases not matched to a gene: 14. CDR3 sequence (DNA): TGCGCCAGCAGCTCCCCAATGACAGGGGAGATGAGAGCTTTCTTT. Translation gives CASSSPMTGEMRAFF.

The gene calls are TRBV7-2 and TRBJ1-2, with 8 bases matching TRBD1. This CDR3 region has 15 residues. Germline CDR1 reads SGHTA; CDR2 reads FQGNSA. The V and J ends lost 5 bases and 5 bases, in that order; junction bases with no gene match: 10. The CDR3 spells CASSHSGQGRYGYTF. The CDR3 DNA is TGTGCCAGCAGCCATTCAGGACAGGGCCGATATGGCTACACCTTC.

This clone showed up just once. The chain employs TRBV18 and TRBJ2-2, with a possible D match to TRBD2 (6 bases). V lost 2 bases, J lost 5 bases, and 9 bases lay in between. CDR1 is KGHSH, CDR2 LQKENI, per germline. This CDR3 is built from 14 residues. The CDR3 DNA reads TGTGCCAGCTCACCATCTGGGAGGACCGGGGAGCTGTTTTTT. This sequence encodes CASSPSGRTGELFF.

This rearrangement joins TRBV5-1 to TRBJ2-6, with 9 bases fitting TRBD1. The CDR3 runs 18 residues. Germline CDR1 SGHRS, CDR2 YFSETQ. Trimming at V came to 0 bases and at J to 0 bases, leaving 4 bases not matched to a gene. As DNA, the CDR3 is TGCGCCAGCAGCTTGGCCGGGACAGGGACCTCTGGGGCCAACGTCCTGACTTTC. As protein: CASSLAGTGTSGANVLTF.

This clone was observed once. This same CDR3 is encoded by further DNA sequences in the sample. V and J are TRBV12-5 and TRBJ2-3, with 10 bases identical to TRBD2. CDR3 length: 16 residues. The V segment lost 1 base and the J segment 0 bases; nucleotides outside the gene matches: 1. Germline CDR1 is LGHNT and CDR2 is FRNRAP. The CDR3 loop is CASGLGTSGSTDTQYF. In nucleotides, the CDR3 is TGTGCTAGTGGTTTGGGGACTAGCGGCAGCACAGATACGCAGTATTTT. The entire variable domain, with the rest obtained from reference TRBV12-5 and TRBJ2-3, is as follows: DARVTQTPRHKVTEMGQEVTMRCQPILGHNTVFWYRQTMMQGLELLAYFRNRAPLDDSGMPKDRFSAEMPDATLATLKIQPSEPRDSAVYFCASGLGTSGSTDTQYFGPGTRLTVL.

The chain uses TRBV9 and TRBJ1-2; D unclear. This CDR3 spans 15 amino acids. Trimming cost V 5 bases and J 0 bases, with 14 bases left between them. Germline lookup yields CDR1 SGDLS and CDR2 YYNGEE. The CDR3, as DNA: TGTGCCAGCAGTCCCGAACTTGTAGCTAACTATGGCTACACCTTC. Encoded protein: CASSPELVANYGYTF.

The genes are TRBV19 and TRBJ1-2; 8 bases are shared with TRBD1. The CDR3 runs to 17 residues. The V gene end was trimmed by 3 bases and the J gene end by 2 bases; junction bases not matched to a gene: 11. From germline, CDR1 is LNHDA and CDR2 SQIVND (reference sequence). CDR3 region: CASSISSPAGGNYGYTF. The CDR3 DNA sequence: TGTGCCAGTAGTATTTCTTCCCCGGCAGGGGGCAACTATGGCTACACCTTC.

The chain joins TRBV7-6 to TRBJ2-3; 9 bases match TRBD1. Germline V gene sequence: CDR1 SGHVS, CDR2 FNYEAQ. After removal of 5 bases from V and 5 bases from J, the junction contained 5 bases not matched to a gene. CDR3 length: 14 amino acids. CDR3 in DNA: TGTGCCAGCAGCCAAACAGGGGGCGTAGATACGCAGTATTTT. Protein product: CASSQTGGVDTQYF.

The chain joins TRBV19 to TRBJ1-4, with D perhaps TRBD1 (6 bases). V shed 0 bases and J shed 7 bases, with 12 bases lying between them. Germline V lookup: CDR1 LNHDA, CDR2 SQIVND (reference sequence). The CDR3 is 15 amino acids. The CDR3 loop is CASSIEPRGSEKLFF. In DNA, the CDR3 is TGTGCCAGTAGTATAGAACCCAGGGGCAGTGAAAAACTGTTTTTT. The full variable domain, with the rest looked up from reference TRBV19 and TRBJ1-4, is DGGITQSPKYLFRKEGQNVTLSCEQNLNHDAMYWYRQDPGQGLRLIYYSQIVNDFQKGDIAEGYSVSREKKESFPLTVTSAQKNPTAFYLCASSIEPRGSEKLFFGSGTQLSVL.

CDR3 sequence: CASSQGQFHNSPLHF. As DNA, the CDR3 is TGCGCCAGCAGCCAGGGACAGTTCCATAATTCACCCCTCCACTTT. The chain combines TRBV4-3 with TRBJ1-6; 7 bases agree with TRBD1. Trimming cost V 3 bases and J 5 bases; bases outside gene matches: 4. CDR1 and CDR2 from the germline V gene are LGHNA and YSLEER. This CDR3 contains 15 residues.

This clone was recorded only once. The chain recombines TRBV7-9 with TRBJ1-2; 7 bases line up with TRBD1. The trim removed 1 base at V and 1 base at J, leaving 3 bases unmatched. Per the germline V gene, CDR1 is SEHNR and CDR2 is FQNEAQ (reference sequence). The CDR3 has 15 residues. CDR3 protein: CASSLGQGYNYGYTF. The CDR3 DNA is TGTGCCAGCAGCTTAGGACAGGGTTATAACTATGGCTACACCTTC.

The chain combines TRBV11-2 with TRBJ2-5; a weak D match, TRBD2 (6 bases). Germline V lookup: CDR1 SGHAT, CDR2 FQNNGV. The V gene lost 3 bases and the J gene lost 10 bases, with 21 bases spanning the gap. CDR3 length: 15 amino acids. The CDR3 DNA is TGTGCCAGCAGCTTTTCGCGAGCGGAGGGGTCAAACCAGTACTTC. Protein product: CASSFSRAEGSNQYF.

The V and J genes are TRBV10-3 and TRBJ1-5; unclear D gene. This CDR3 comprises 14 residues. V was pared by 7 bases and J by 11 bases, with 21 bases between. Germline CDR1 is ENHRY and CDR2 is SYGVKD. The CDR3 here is CAITDPTTSGAQHF. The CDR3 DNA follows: TGTGCCATCACCGACCCAACTACCTCGGGAGCCCAGCATTTT.